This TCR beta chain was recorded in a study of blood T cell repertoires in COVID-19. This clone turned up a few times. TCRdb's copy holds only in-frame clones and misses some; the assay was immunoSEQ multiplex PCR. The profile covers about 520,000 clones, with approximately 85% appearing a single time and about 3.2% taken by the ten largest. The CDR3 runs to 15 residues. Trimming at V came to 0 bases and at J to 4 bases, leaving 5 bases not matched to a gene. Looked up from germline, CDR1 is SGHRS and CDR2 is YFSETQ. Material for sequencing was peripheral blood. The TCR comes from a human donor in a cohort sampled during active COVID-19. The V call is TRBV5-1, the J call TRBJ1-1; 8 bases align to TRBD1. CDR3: CASSLGRTGSTEAFF. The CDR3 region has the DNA TGCGCCAGCAGCTTGGGACGGACAGGGAGCACTGAAGCTTTCTTT. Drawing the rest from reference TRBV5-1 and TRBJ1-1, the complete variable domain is KAGVTQTPRYLIKTRGQQVTLSCSPISGHRSVSWYQQTPGQGLQFLFEYFSETQRNKGNFPGRFSGRQFSNSRSEMNVSTLELGDSALYLCASSLGRTGSTEAFFGQGTRLTVV.